The TCR beta chain described here comes from a study of blood T cell repertoires in COVID-19. Whole-study context: Samples of COVID-19 (acute and convalescent) were obtained from the United States, Italy and Spain. Sources were T cells, B-cell-depleted T cells, or PBMCs; the material itself was cDNA or gDNA.

Libraries were prepared by immunoSEQ multiplex PCR; TCRdb keeps only in-frame clonotypes and omits some of them. Of approximately 77,000 clones listed, about 80% are singletons. This receptor was identified in a woman between 65 and 79 years old with acute or convalescent COVID-19. The sample taken for sequencing was peripheral blood.

The CDR3 nucleotides are TGTGCCAGCAGCTTGGGACAGTTTTTCTATGGCTACACCTTC. Residues: CASSLGQFFYGYTF. The chain is built from TRBV5-8 and TRBJ1-2; weak D call: TRBD1 (5 bases). V lost 0 bases and J 4 bases, leaving 10 bases between the germline ends. The CDR3 covers 14 residues. Germline CDR1 and CDR2: SGHTS and YDEGEE.